This T cell receptor beta chain was captured in a study of TIL therapy for anti-PD-1-resistant metastatic lung cancer. Study as a whole: Half of patients were current or former smokers.

As to this clone: Its specificity is unknown.

Study-wide results and limits: The cohort had more treatment-naive, never-smoker and oncogene-addicted patients than typical.

Losses at the gene ends were 4 bases for V and 4 bases for J; bases not matched to a gene: 11. The CDR3 has 16 amino acids. In germline, CDR1 is LGHNA, CDR2 YSLEER. Time point described: pre-treatment sample, taken before nivolumab and TIL therapy. Pleural nodules or supraclavicular lymph nodes made up most of the excised metastases sampled. Enrollment ran from October 2017 to early 2020. Sequencing used immunoSEQ v3. Survey-level samples got 1.5 million to 2.5 million read pairs; deep-level samples got about 4.5-6.5 million. Sequenced by immunoSEQ multiplex PCR; TCRdb stores in-frame clones only, minus some. The sample shows roughly 13,000 clones, 66% of them seen only once.

The sample was tumor tissue, taken at baseline. The origin of this receptor is a woman between 30 and 80 years old with non-small cell lung cancer. This chain links TRBV4-3 with TRBJ2-3; 7 positions agree with TRBD2. The CDR3 loop is CASSPQMGGSPDTQYF. The CDR3 DNA sequence: TGCGCCAGCAGCCCACAGATGGGGGGGTCGCCAGATACGCAGTATTTT.